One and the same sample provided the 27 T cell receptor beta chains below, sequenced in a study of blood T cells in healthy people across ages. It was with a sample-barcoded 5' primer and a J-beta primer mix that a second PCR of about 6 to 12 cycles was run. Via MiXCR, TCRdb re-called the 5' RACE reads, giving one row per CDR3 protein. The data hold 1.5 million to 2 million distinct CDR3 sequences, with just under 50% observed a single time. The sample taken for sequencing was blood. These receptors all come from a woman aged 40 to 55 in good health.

The CDR3 DNA is TGCAGTGCTAGGGGTAGCGGGGCTAAACAAGAGACCCAGTACTTC. Its translation: CSARGSGAKQETQYF. The genes are TRBV20-1 and TRBJ2-5; TRBD2 agrees at 8 bases. V was pared by 3 bases and J by 2 bases, with 8 bases of the junction left unmatched. This CDR3 is built from 15 residues. CDR1 and CDR2 from the germline V gene are DFQATT and SNEGSKA (reference sequence).

The chain's CDR3 is CSASSGGKEQYF. The CDR3 DNA sequence: TGCAGTGCTTCAAGCGGGGGGAAGGAGCAGTACTTC. This chain joins TRBV20-1 and TRBJ2-7; TRBD2 agrees at 9 bases. CDR3 size: 12 residues. V was pared by 5 bases and J by 7 bases, with 6 bases of the junction left unmatched. Per germline, CDR1 DFQATT and CDR2 SNEGSKA (reference sequence).

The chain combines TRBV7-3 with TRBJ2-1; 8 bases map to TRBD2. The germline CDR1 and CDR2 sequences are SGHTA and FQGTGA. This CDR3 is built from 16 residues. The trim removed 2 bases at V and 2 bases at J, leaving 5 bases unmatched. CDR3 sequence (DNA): TGTGCCAGCAGCTTAGTGGGGCGGGGGGCCTACAATGAGCAGTTCTTC. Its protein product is CASSLVGRGAYNEQFF.

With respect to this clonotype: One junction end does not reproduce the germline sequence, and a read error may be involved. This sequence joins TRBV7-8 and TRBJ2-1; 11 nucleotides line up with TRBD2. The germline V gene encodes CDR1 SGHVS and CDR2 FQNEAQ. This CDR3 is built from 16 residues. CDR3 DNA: TGTGCCAGCAGATTAGCGGGGGGGCCAACCTACAATGAGCAGTTCTTC. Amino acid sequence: CASRLAGGPTYNEQFF.

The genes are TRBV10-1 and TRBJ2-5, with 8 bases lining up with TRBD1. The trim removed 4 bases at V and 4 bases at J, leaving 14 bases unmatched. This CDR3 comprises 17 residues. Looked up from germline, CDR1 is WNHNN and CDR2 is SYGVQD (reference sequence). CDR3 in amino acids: CASSAPDGQGLSETQYF. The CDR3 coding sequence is TGCGCCAGCAGTGCCCCCGACGGACAGGGTCTGTCAGAGACCCAGTACTTC.

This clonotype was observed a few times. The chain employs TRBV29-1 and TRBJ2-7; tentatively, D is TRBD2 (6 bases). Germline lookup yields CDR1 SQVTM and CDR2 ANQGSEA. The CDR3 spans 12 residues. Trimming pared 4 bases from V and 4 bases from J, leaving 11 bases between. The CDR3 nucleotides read TGCAGCGTTGTGGAGGGGCGGTACGAGCAGTACTTC. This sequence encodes CSVVEGRYEQYF.

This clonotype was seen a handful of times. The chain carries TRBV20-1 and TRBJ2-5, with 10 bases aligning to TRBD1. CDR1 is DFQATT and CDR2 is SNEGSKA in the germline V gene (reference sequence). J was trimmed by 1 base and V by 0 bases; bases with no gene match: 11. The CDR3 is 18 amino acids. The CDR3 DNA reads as TGCAGTGCTAGAGATACCCGGGACAGGGGTCGGGGCCAAGAGACCCAGTACTTC. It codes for CSARDTRDRGRGQETQYF.

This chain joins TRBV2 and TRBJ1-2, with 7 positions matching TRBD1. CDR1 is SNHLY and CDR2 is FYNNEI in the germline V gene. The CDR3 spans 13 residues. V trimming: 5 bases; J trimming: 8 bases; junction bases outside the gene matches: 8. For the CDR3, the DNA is TGTGCCAGCAGTCCCGGACAGGTTTGCGGCTACACCTTC. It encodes CASSPGQVCGYTF.

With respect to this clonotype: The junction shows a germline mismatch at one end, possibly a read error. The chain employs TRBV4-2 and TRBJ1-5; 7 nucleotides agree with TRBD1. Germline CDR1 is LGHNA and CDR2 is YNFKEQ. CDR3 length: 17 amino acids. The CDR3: CAGSRKAGGGGNQPQHF. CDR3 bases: TGTGCCGGCAGCCGAAAAGCAGGGGGTGGGGGCAATCAGCCCCAGCATTTT.

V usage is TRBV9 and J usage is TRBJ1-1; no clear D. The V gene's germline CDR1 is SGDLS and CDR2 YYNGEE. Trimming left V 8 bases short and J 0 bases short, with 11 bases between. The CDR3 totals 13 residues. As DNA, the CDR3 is TGTGCCAGTCAGCAAGGGTTGAACACTGAAGCTTTCTTT. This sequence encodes CASQQGLNTEAFF.

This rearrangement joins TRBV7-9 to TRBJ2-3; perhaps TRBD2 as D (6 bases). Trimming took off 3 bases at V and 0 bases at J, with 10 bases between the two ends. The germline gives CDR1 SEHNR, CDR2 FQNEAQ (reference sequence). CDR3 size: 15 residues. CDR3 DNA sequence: TGTGCCAGCAGCTTGCCGGGGGTTAGCACAGATACGCAGTATTTT. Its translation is CASSLPGVSTDTQYF.

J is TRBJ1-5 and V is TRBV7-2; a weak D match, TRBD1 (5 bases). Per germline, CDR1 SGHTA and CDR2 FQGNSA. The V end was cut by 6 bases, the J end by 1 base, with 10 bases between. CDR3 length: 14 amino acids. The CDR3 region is CASRRGPSNQPQHF. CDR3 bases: TGTGCCAGCAGAAGGGGTCCGAGCAATCAGCCCCAGCATTTT.

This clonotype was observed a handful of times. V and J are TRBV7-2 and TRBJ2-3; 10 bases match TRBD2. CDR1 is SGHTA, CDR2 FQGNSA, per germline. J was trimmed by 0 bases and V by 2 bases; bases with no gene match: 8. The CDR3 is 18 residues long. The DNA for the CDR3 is TGTGCCAGCAGCTTAAGGTCGCTAGCGGGGGCCAGCACAGATACGCAGTATTTT. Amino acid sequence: CASSLRSLAGASTDTQYF.

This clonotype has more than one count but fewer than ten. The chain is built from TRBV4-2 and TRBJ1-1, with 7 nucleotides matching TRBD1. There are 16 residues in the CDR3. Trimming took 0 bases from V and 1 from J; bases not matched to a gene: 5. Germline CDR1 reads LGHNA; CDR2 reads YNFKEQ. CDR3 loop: CASSQDLGQQNTEAFF. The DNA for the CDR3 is TGTGCCAGCAGCCAAGATTTGGGACAGCAGAACACTGAAGCTTTCTTT.

CDR3 bases: TGTGCCAGCCAGGACGAAGGCGCTGGCGGCTACACCTTC. This encodes CASQDEGAGGYTF. The chain combines TRBV28 with TRBJ1-2; D remains ambiguous. Germline values: CDR1 MDHEN, CDR2 SYDVKM. Trimming left V 8 bases short and J 8 bases short, with 18 bases between. The CDR3 consists of 13 residues.

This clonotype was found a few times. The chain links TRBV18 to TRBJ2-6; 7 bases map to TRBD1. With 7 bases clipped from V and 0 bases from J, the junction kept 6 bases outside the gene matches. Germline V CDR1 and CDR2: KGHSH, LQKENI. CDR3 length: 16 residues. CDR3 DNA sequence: TGTGCCAGCTTCGGGACAGTTAACTCTGGGGCCAACGTCCTGACTTTC. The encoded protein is CASFGTVNSGANVLTF.

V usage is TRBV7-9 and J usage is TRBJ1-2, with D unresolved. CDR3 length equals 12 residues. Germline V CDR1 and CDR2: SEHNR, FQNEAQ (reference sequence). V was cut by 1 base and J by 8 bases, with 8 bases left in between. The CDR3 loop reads CASSLDQSGYTF. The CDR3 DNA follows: TGTGCCAGCAGCTTAGACCAGTCCGGCTACACCTTC. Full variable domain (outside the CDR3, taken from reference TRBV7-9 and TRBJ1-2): DTGVSQNPRHKITKRGQNVTFRCDPISEHNRLYWYRQTLGQGPEFLTYFQNEAQLEKSRLLSDRFSAERPKGSFSTLEIQRTEQGDSAMYLCASSLDQSGYTFGSGTRLTVV.

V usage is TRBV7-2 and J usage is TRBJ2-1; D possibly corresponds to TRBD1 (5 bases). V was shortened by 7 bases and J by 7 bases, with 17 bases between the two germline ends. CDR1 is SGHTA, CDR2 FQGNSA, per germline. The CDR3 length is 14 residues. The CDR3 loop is CASTPSPQGNEQFF. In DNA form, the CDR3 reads TGTGCCAGCACCCCCAGCCCTCAGGGTAATGAGCAGTTCTTC.

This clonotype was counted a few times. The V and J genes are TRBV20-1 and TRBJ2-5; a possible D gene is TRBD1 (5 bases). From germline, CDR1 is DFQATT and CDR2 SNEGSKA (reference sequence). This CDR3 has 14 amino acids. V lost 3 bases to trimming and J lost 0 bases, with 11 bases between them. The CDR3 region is CSASQGSHQETQYF. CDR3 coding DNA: TGCAGTGCTAGTCAGGGCTCCCACCAAGAGACCCAGTACTTC.

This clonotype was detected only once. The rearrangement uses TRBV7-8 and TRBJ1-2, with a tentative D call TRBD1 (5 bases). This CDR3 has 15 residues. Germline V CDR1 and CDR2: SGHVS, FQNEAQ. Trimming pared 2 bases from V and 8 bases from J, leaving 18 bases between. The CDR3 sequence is CASSLQGIPSKGYTF. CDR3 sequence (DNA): TGTGCCAGCAGCTTACAGGGCATCCCATCTAAGGGCTACACCTTC.

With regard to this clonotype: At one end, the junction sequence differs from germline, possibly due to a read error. The CDR3 coding sequence is TGTGTCAGCAGAGACAGATACTCCTACGAGCAGTACTTC. Translating gives CVSRDRYSYEQYF. V and J are TRBV12-3 or TRBV12-4 and TRBJ2-7; maybe TRBD1 (5 bases). CDR3 length: 13 amino acids.

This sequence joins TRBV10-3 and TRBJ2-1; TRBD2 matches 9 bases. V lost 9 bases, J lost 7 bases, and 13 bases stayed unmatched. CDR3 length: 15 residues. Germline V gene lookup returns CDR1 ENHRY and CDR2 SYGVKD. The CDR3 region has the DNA TGTGCCATAGGGCTTTTGGCGGGGGGGGAAAATGAGCAGTTCTTC. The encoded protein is CAIGLLAGGENEQFF.

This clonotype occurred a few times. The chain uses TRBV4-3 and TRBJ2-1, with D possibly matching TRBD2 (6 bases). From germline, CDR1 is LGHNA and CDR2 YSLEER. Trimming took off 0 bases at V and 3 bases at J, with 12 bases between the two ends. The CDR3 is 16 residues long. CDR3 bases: TGCGCCAGCAGCCAAGATCACGGCGGGATCTACAATGAGCAGTTCTTC. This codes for CASSQDHGGIYNEQFF.

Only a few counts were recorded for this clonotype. In DNA, the CDR3 is TGCGCCAGCAGCCCCTCCTATCGCTCGAGCTCCTACGAGCAGTACTTC. Translation: CASSPSYRSSSYEQYF. The V gene is TRBV4-3, the J gene TRBJ2-7; D is unclear. Germline values: CDR1 LGHNA, CDR2 YSLEER. The CDR3 totals 16 residues. V lost 4 bases and J lost 0, with 16 bases in between.

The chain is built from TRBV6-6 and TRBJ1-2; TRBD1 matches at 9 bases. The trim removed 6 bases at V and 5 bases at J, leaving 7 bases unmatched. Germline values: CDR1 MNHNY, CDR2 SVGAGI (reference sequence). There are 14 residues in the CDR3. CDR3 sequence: CASRVGQGFYGYTF. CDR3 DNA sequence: TGTGCCAGCAGGGTGGGACAGGGTTTTTATGGCTACACCTTC.

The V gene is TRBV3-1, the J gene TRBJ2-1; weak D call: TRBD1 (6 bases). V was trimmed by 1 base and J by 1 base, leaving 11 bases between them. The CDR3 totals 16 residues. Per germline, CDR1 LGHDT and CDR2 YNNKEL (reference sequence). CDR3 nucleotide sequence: TGTGCCAGCAGCCAAGTCGGGACACTATCCTACAATGAGCAGTTCTTC. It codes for CASSQVGTLSYNEQFF.

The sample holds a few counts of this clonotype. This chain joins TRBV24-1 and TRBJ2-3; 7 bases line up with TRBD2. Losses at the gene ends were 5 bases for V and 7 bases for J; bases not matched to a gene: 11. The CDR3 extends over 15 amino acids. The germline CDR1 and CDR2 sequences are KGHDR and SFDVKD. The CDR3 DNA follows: TGTGCCACCAGTGGGCGGGCGGGGGACCGGTATACGCAGTATTTT. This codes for CATSGRAGDRYTQYF.